The source of this T cell receptor beta chain is a study of T cell responses to AZD1222 COVID-19 vaccine. General observations from the study: Spike regions recognized by vaccine-associated CD4 TCRs spanned the protein, led by 160-218 and 743-854. Baseline seropositives among AZD1222 recipients totaled only six or seven. Donor demographics were predominantly white British with a female majority; clonal diversity may be underestimated.

In the case of this clone: The target antigen is unknown.

The table came from immunoSEQ multiplex PCR; TCRdb's copy has only in-frame clones and leaves some out. Counted here are 75,000 to 90,000 clones, 70% to 85% occurring once; the ten biggest clones make up about 21%. Trimming took off 4 bases at V and 7 bases at J, with 11 bases between the two ends. Germline-derived CDR1 and CDR2 are LNHDA and SQIVND (reference sequence). This CDR3 contains 14 residues. The sequence derives from an adult in good health. The chain employs TRBV19 and TRBJ1-6, with a weak D call TRBD1 (6 bases). The specimen comprised peripheral blood, sampled on day 0 of AZD1222 vaccination. CDR3 nucleotides: TGTGCCAGTAGTACCAGGGGAGACAATTCACCCCTCCACTTT. Protein sequence: CASSTRGDNSPLHF.